The rows below give T cell receptor beta chains drawn from one sample of a study of STAT5B mutations in CD4+ large granular lymphocyte leukemia. Libraries were prepared by immunoSEQ multiplex PCR; TCRdb keeps only in-frame clonotypes and omits some of them. Of under 35,000 clones listed, approximately 81% were seen once; the top ten hold about 2.5%. Specimen: CD4+ T cells from blood buffy coats. The receptor source for this set is a human donor in good health. Both conserved end residues are part of each CDR3. D genes are given only for firm matches. The size entry is marked missing in some rows and otherwise reads once, few, many or a size class.

j_call,cdr3_length,v_call,d_call,clone_size,cdr3_aa,cdr3_nt
TRBJ1-1,13,TRBV19,TRBD1,-,CGVRDRENTEAFF,TGTGGGGTTCGGGACAGAGAGAACACTGAAGCTTTCTTT
TRBJ2-1,13,TRBV25-1,-,-,CASSESGSDEQFF,TGTGCCAGCAGTGAATCAGGCTCGGATGAGCAGTTCTTC
TRBJ2-5,13,TRBV6-1,TRBD2,-,CASSGGGAETQYF,TGTGCCAGCAGTGGCGGGGGGGCGGAGACCCAGTACTTC
TRBJ2-1,17,TRBV11-2,TRBD2,-,CASSLDRVAGGYNEQFF,TGTGCCAGCAGCTTAGATCGAGTAGCGGGAGGATACAATGAGCAGTTCTTC
TRBJ2-1,15,TRBV11-3,-,-,CASSLSGTSSEEQFF,TGTGCCAGCAGCTTATCCGGGACCTCCTCGGAGGAGCAGTTCTTC
TRBJ1-1,15,TRBV2,TRBD1,few,CASHRDRGLNTEAFF,TGTGCCAGCCACCGGGACAGAGGGTTGAACACTGAAGCTTTCTTT
TRBJ1-6,13,TRBV6-6,-,-,CASRYRVSSPLHF,TGTGCCAGCAGATACAGGGTTAGTTCACCCCTCCACTTT
TRBJ2-3,15,TRBV5-5,TRBD2,once,CASSLGLAGPDTQYF,TGTGCCAGCAGCTTAGGACTAGCGGGACCAGATACGCAGTATTTT
TRBJ1-3,15,TRBV19,-,-,CASSLQGSSGNTIYF,TGTGCCAGTAGTCTCCAGGGGAGCTCTGGAAACACCATATATTTT
TRBJ1-2,14,TRBV6-5,TRBD1,-,CASSYSDRVRGYTF,TGTGCCAGCAGTTACTCTGACAGGGTACGAGGCTACACCTTC
TRBJ1-1,12,TRBV29-1,TRBD1,-,CSAEREGAQAFF,TGCAGCGCTGAGAGGGAGGGGGCTCAAGCTTTCTTT
TRBJ2-2,15,TRBV5-5,-,-,CASSPLLFDTGELFF,TGTGCCAGCAGCCCTCTTCTCTTCGACACCGGGGAGCTGTTTTTT
TRBJ1-4,16,TRBV5-1,TRBD1,-,CASSYTGASTNEKLFF,TGCGCCAGCAGCTATACAGGGGCCTCAACTAATGAAAAACTGTTTTTT
TRBJ2-3,14,TRBV5-6,TRBD2,-,CASSLGLGTDTQYF,TGTGCCAGCAGCCTGGGACTAGGAACAGATACGCAGTATTTT
TRBJ2-3,15,TRBV30,TRBD2,-,CASSSGRGNTDTQYF,TGTGCCTCCTCTAGCGGGAGGGGAAACACAGATACGCAGTATTTT
TRBJ2-7,13,TRBV6-1,TRBD1,-,CASRTGASYEQYF,TGTGCCAGCAGGACAGGGGCCTCCTACGAGCAGTACTTC
TRBJ1-1,13,TRBV6-1,-,-,CATVRRGDTEAFF,TGTGCCACCGTCCGGCGGGGGGACACTGAAGCTTTCTTT
TRBJ2-5,11,TRBV20-1,-,-,CSALFKETQYF,TGCAGTGCTCTGTTCAAAGAGACCCAGTACTTC
TRBJ2-2,16,TRBV28,-,-,CASSFGPPENTGELFF,TGTGCCAGCAGTTTTGGGCCACCCGAGAACACCGGGGAGCTGTTTTTT
TRBJ1-2,15,TRBV4-2,TRBD1,-,CASSQERGQDYGYTF,TGTGCCAGCAGCCAAGAGAGGGGGCAGGACTATGGCTACACCTTC
TRBJ2-3,15,TRBV7-9,-,-,CASSLGGGPADTQYF,TGTGCCAGCAGCTTAGGTGGGGGCCCGGCAGATACGCAGTATTTT
TRBJ1-5,15,TRBV15,-,few,CATSRDGQGSQPQHF,TGTGCCACCAGCAGAGATGGCCAGGGGAGTCAGCCCCAGCATTTT
TRBJ1-2,12,TRBV28,-,-,CASGEGDYGYTF,TGTGCCAGCGGGGAGGGAGACTATGGCTACACCTTC
TRBJ2-3,16,TRBV13,-,-,CASSLGGVVQTDTQYF,TGTGCCAGCAGCCTAGGGGGGGTGGTACAGACAGATACGCAGTATTTT
TRBJ2-5,15,TRBV5-1,TRBD1,few,CASSLQPTGQETQYF,TGCGCCAGCAGCTTACAGCCGACAGGGCAAGAGACCCAGTACTTC
TRBJ2-7,14,TRBV10-1,-,-,CASSLTIAVYEQYF,TGCGCCAGCAGCCTGACAATAGCGGTCTACGAGCAGTACTTC
TRBJ1-3,18,TRBV4-1,-,-,CASSQGGGEAVSGNTIYF,TGCGCCAGCAGCCAAGGAGGAGGGGAGGCGGTCTCTGGAAACACCATATATTTT
TRBJ2-7,13,TRBV7-8,TRBD1,-,CASSRTGKYEQYF,TGTGCCAGCAGCCGGACAGGGAAGTACGAGCAGTACTTC
TRBJ1-5,15,TRBV28,-,once,CASSQPGQINQPQHF,TGTGCCAGCAGCCAACCCGGACAGATCAATCAGCCCCAGCATTTT
TRBJ1-6,16,TRBV30,TRBD1,-,CAWSVQGATGISPLHF,TGTGCCTGGAGTGTACAGGGGGCCACAGGTATCTCACCCCTCCACTTT
TRBJ2-4,18,TRBV5-1,-,-,CASSQFGSGTLAKNIQYF,TGCGCCAGCAGCCAATTCGGGAGTGGGACCCTAGCCAAAAACATTCAGTACTTC
TRBJ2-1,13,TRBV6-1,-,-,CASGAGPFNEQFF,TGTGCCTCAGGAGCGGGTCCATTCAATGAGCAGTTCTTC
TRBJ1-5,14,TRBV6-6,-,-,CASKLSSSNQPQHF,TGTGCCAGCAAGTTGAGCTCTAGCAATCAGCCCCAGCATTTT
TRBJ1-5,14,TRBV6-1,-,-,CASSTRGGEQPQHF,TGTGCCAGCAGTACGCGGGGAGGGGAACAGCCCCAGCATTTT
TRBJ1-6,13,TRBV30,-,few,CAWSPQGHSPLHF,TGTGCCTGGAGCCCGCAGGGACATTCACCCCTCCACTTT
TRBJ1-2,15,TRBV28,TRBD1,once,CASSSGQGGGYGYTF,TGTGCCAGCAGTTCGGGACAGGGGGGGGGTTATGGCTACACCTTC
TRBJ2-1,15,TRBV28,-,-,CASRNRDSSYNEQFF,TGTGCCAGCAGGAACAGGGATAGCTCCTACAATGAGCAGTTCTTC
TRBJ1-1,13,TRBV6-4,-,few,CASREQRNTEAFF,TGTGCCAGCAGGGAGCAAAGGAACACTGAAGCTTTCTTT
TRBJ2-6,17,TRBV9,-,once,CASSPRQVGSGANVLTF,TGTGCCAGCAGCCCCCGACAGGTGGGCTCTGGGGCCAACGTCCTGACTTTC
TRBJ2-4,17,TRBV10-3,TRBD2,-,CAISVGLPAGVKNIQYF,TGTGCCATCAGTGTGGGACTACCAGCCGGGGTCAAAAACATTCAGTACTTC
TRBJ2-2,12,TRBV2,-,-,CASSGGTGELFF,TGTGCCAGCAGTGGCGGCACCGGGGAGCTGTTTTTT
TRBJ2-1,14,TRBV7-8,-,-,CASSSDGYYNEQFF,TGTGCCAGCAGCTCGGACGGGTACTACAATGAGCAGTTCTTC
TRBJ2-3,16,TRBV7-2,TRBD2,-,CASSPDSGGYTDTQYF,TGTGCCAGCAGCCCCGACTCGGGGGGATACACAGATACGCAGTATTTT
TRBJ1-5,13,TRBV4-2,-,-,CASSQDLQQPQHF,TGTGCCAGCAGCCAAGACCTACAGCAGCCCCAGCATTTT
TRBJ2-3,16,TRBV7-2,-,-,CASSLRGTPGTDTQYF,TGTGCCAGCAGCTTACGGGGGACGCCCGGCACAGATACGCAGTATTTT
TRBJ2-1,18,TRBV2,TRBD2,-,CASSRASGRYRGGNEQFF,TGTGCCAGCAGTAGAGCTAGCGGGAGGTATCGGGGTGGGAATGAGCAGTTCTTC
TRBJ2-5,14,TRBV7-8,-,-,CASSPRGQGETQYF,TGTGCCAGCAGCCCCCGGGGACAAGGAGAGACCCAGTACTTC
TRBJ1-4,15,TRBV2,-,few,CASSSEAATNEKLFF,TGTGCCAGCAGTTCAGAAGCTGCAACTAATGAAAAACTGTTTTTT